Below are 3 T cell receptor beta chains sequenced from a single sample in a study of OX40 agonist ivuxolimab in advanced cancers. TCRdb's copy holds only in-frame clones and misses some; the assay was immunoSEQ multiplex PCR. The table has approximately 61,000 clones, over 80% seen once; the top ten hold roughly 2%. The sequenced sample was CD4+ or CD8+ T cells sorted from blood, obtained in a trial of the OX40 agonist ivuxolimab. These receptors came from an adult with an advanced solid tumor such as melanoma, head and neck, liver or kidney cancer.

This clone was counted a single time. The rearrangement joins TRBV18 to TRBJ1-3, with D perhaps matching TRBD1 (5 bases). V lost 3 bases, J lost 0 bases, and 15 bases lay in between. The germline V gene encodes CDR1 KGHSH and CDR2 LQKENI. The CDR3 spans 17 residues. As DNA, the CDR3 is TGTGCCAGCTCACCGACGACAGCGAAACTCTCTGGAAACACCATATATTTT. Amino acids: CASSPTTAKLSGNTIYF.

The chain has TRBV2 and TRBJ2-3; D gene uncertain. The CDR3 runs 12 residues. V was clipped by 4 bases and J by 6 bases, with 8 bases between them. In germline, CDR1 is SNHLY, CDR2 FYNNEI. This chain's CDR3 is CASSVGVDTQYF. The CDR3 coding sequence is TGTGCCAGCAGTGTCGGTGTGGATACGCAGTATTTT.

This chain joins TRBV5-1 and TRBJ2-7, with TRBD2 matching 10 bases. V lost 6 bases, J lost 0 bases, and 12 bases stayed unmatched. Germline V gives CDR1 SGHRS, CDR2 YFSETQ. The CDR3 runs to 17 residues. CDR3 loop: CASISPLSGRSSYEQYF. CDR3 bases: TGCGCCAGCATCTCTCCACTTAGCGGGAGGAGCTCCTACGAGCAGTACTTC.